These 21 T cell receptor beta chains were sequenced from one sample in a study of T cell responses to AZD1222 COVID-19 vaccine. Data came from immunoSEQ multiplex PCR; TCRdb stores just in-frame clones and leaves some out. The table lists around 84,000 clones, 88% of them singletons, with approximately 10% in the top ten. The sample in question was peripheral blood, obtained on day 0 of MenACWY control vaccination. The source of these receptors is an adult in good health.

The chain couples TRBV19 to TRBJ1-1; 9 bases match TRBD1. Germline V gives CDR1 LNHDA, CDR2 SQIVND (reference sequence). The V and J ends lost 4 bases and 4 bases, in that order; junction bases with no gene match: 4. The CDR3 is made up of 14 amino acids. CDR3 loop: CASSTRDRVTEAFF. The CDR3 DNA reads TGTGCCAGTAGTACGCGGGACAGGGTCACTGAAGCTTTCTTT.

V is TRBV15 and J is TRBJ1-6; weak D call: TRBD1 (6 bases). CDR1 and CDR2 (germline): LNHNV, YYDKDF (reference sequence). The CDR3 loop spans 16 amino acids. Trimming left V 9 bases short and J 0 bases short, with 15 bases between. The CDR3 DNA sequence: TGTGCCACATTTCCCCCACAGGGCTCCTATAATTCACCCCTCCACTTT. Protein: CATFPPQGSYNSPLHF.

This clone was detected only a few times. V and J are TRBV2 and TRBJ2-1; D might be TRBD2 (6 bases). Germline V CDR1 and CDR2: SNHLY, FYNNEI. The CDR3 is 16 amino acids. V lost 8 bases and J 0 bases, leaving 17 bases between the germline ends. The CDR3, as DNA: TGTGCCAGCGGGAGAAGCGGGTCGAGCTCCTACAATGAGCAGTTCTTC. This sequence encodes CASGRSGSSSYNEQFF.

The chain joins TRBV5-1 to TRBJ1-5; D not certain. V lost 4 bases and J 2 bases, leaving 10 bases between the germline ends. This CDR3 contains 14 residues. Germline V gene lookup returns CDR1 SGHRS and CDR2 YFSETQ. The CDR3 protein is CASSERGGNQPQHF. The CDR3 nucleotides are TGCGCCAGCAGCGAACGTGGGGGCAATCAGCCCCAGCATTTT. Combining the CDR3 with reference TRBV5-1 and TRBJ1-5 gives the whole variable domain KAGVTQTPRYLIKTRGQQVTLSCSPISGHRSVSWYQQTPGQGLQFLFEYFSETQRNKGNFPGRFSGRQFSNSRSEMNVSTLELGDSALYLCASSERGGNQPQHFGDGTRLSIL.

This clone was detected only once. This rearrangement joins TRBV2 to TRBJ2-1; D unresolved. CDR3 length: 11 residues. Trimming left V 7 bases short and J 3 bases short, with 4 bases between. Looked up from germline, CDR1 is SNHLY and CDR2 is FYNNEI. DNA of the CDR3: TGTGCCAGCACCGTCTACAATGAGCAGTTCTTC. Translated: CASTVYNEQFF. Combining the CDR3 with reference TRBV2 and TRBJ2-1 gives the whole variable domain EPEVTQTPSHQVTQMGQEVILRCVPISNHLYFYWYRQILGQKVEFLVSFYNNEISEKSEIFDDQFSVERPDGSNFTLKIRSTKLEDSAMYFCASTVYNEQFFGPGTRLTVL.

This clone was recorded only once. This chain uses TRBV11-2 with TRBJ2-1; 11 nucleotides align to TRBD2. CDR1 SGHAT and CDR2 FQNNGV come from the germline V gene. This CDR3 has 17 amino acids. V shed 5 bases, J shed 5 bases, and the junction held 11 bases outside the gene matches. CDR3 nucleotides: TGTGCCAGCAGCGATATCCCGGGACTAGCGGTCCACAATGAGCAGTTCTTC. Encoded protein: CASSDIPGLAVHNEQFF.

The V gene is TRBV19, the J gene TRBJ2-2, with 8 bases aligning to TRBD2. J was trimmed by 4 bases and V by 3 bases; bases with no gene match: 7. CDR3 length: 16 residues. The germline gives CDR1 LNHDA, CDR2 SQIVND (reference sequence). In DNA form, the CDR3 reads TGTGCCAGTAGTATCCCGGGGGGGCCCGGCACCGGGGAGCTGTTTTTT. It translates to CASSIPGGPGTGELFF.

The chain combines TRBV18 with TRBJ1-4, with D perhaps TRBD1 (5 bases). Germline V gene lookup returns CDR1 KGHSH and CDR2 LQKENI. This CDR3 is 15 amino acids long. With 3 bases removed from V and 2 bases from J, the gap between germline ends came to 10 bases. The CDR3 DNA reads as TGTGCCAGCTCACCCCAGGGACCGACTAATGAAAAACTGTTTTTT. Its translation is CASSPQGPTNEKLFF.

This clone occurred a few times. The J gene is TRBJ1-5, the V gene TRBV4-3; D might be TRBD1 (5 bases). CDR3 length: 14 residues. The V gene lost 0 bases and the J gene lost 7 bases, with 10 bases spanning the gap. Germline lookup yields CDR1 LGHNA and CDR2 YSLEER. The CDR3 sequence: CASSQDSQGQPQHF. DNA for the CDR3: TGCGCCAGCAGCCAAGATAGCCAGGGCCAGCCCCAGCATTTT.

This clone appeared many times. This chain connects TRBV12-3 or TRBV12-4 to TRBJ1-2; a possible D gene is TRBD1 (5 bases). Trimming shortened V by 4 bases and J by 10 bases, and 10 bases separated the two germline ends. This CDR3 spans 11 amino acids. In DNA form, the CDR3 reads TGTGCCAGCAGTTCGACAGACCACTACACCTTC. Translated, it gives CASSSTDHYTF.

This clone showed up just once. The V gene is TRBV10-3, the J gene TRBJ1-1; TRBD1 matches 7 bases. From germline, CDR1 is ENHRY and CDR2 SYGVKD. This CDR3 has 13 residues. Trimming at V came to 5 bases and at J to 1 base, leaving 1 base not matched to a gene. CDR3 amino acids: CAISWTGNTEAFF. The CDR3 DNA sequence: TGTGCCATCAGTTGGACAGGGAACACTGAAGCTTTCTTT.

J is TRBJ1-2 and V is TRBV7-9, with no clear D. Germline V lookup: CDR1 SEHNR, CDR2 FQNEAQ (reference sequence). V was shortened by 1 base and J by 7 bases, with 13 bases between the two germline ends. This CDR3 is built from 14 residues. CDR3 sequence reads: CASSLGGGGPGYTF. Here the CDR3 DNA reads TGTGCCAGCAGCTTAGGAGGCGGCGGGCCTGGCTACACCTTC.

The chain recombines TRBV4-2 with TRBJ2-1, with D possibly matching TRBD2 (5 bases). The germline gives CDR1 LGHNA, CDR2 YNFKEQ. This CDR3 is 11 amino acids long. V lost 5 bases to trimming and J lost 7 bases, with 6 bases between them. The CDR3 spells CASSGGNEQFF. CDR3 coding DNA: TGTGCCAGCAGCGGCGGGAATGAGCAGTTCTTC.

This chain connects TRBV10-3 to TRBJ2-3, with TRBD2 matching 7 bases. After removal of 4 bases from V and 6 bases from J, the junction contained 7 bases not matched to a gene. Germline CDR1 reads ENHRY; CDR2 reads SYGVKD. This CDR3 comprises 14 residues. The CDR3 nucleotides read TGTGCCATCAGTGTAGGCAGGGAGGGGGATACGCAGTATTTT. It is translated as CAISVGREGDTQYF.

The V and J genes are TRBV30 and TRBJ1-2; TRBD1 matches 9 bases. The CDR3 is 14 amino acids. Germline assignment: CDR1 GTSNPN and CDR2 SVGIG (reference sequence). V lost 2 bases, J lost 5 bases, and 6 bases stayed unmatched. CDR3 loop: CAWSRAGTGYGYTF. Written as DNA, the CDR3 is TGTGCCTGGAGTCGAGCCGGGACAGGGTATGGCTACACCTTC.

V gene TRBV30 combines with J gene TRBJ1-2; D is perhaps TRBD1 (5 bases). The CDR3 contains 14 residues. Germline V gives CDR1 GTSNPN, CDR2 SVGIG (reference sequence). V lost 3 bases and J lost 4, with 15 bases in between. CDR3 protein: CAWRQASDIYGYTF. In DNA, the CDR3 is TGTGCCTGGAGACAGGCCTCCGACATCTATGGCTACACCTTC.

The V gene is TRBV6-5, the J gene TRBJ1-2, with a tentative D call TRBD1 (5 bases). Germline values: CDR1 MNHEY, CDR2 SVGAGI. The CDR3 loop spans 14 amino acids. V was clipped by 2 bases and J by 4 bases, with 11 bases between them. CDR3 bases: TGTGCCAGCAGTTACATAGACAGTCTCTATGGCTACACCTTC. Protein sequence: CASSYIDSLYGYTF.

As for this clone: Its ends do not fully match the called genes, so a read error is possible. The chain links TRBV20-1 to TRBJ2-3, with TRBD2 matching 15 bases. This CDR3 has 11 amino acids. Germline V gives CDR1 DFQATT, CDR2 SNEGSKA (reference sequence). The CDR3 DNA follows: TGCAGTGCTAGTTGGACTAGCGGGGGGGATTTT. It specifies CSASWTSGGDF.

A single count supports this clone. V usage is TRBV5-8 and J usage is TRBJ1-3; 10 positions match TRBD1. CDR1 is SGHTS, CDR2 YDEGEE, per germline. The CDR3 sequence is 14 residues long. Germline trimming cut 3 bases from V and 7 bases from J; bases unmatched to any gene: 4. In DNA form, the CDR3 reads TGTGCCAGCAGCTGGACAGGGGGATCCAACACCATATATTTT. This translates into CASSWTGGSNTIYF.

The count of this clone is one. The chain uses TRBV3-1 (or the pseudogene TRBV3-2) and TRBJ2-2; possibly TRBD2 for D (6 bases). Germline-derived CDR1 and CDR2 are LGHDT and YNNKEL (reference sequence). The V end lost 1 base, the J end lost 3 bases, and 12 bases lay between the germline ends. The CDR3 spans 16 residues. The CDR3, as DNA: TGTGCCAGCAGCCAAGTTGCGGGGACCGACACCGGGGAGCTGTTTTTT. It codes for CASSQVAGTDTGELFF.

CDR3 in amino acids: CASSPPKGITNTEAFF. The CDR3 DNA is TGTGCCAGCTCACCACCGAAGGGTATAACGAACACTGAAGCTTTCTTT. This chain links TRBV18 with TRBJ1-1; D gene unclear. Germline loops: CDR1 KGHSH, CDR2 LQKENI. V lost 0 bases to trimming and J lost 1 base, with 12 bases between them. This CDR3 region has 16 residues.